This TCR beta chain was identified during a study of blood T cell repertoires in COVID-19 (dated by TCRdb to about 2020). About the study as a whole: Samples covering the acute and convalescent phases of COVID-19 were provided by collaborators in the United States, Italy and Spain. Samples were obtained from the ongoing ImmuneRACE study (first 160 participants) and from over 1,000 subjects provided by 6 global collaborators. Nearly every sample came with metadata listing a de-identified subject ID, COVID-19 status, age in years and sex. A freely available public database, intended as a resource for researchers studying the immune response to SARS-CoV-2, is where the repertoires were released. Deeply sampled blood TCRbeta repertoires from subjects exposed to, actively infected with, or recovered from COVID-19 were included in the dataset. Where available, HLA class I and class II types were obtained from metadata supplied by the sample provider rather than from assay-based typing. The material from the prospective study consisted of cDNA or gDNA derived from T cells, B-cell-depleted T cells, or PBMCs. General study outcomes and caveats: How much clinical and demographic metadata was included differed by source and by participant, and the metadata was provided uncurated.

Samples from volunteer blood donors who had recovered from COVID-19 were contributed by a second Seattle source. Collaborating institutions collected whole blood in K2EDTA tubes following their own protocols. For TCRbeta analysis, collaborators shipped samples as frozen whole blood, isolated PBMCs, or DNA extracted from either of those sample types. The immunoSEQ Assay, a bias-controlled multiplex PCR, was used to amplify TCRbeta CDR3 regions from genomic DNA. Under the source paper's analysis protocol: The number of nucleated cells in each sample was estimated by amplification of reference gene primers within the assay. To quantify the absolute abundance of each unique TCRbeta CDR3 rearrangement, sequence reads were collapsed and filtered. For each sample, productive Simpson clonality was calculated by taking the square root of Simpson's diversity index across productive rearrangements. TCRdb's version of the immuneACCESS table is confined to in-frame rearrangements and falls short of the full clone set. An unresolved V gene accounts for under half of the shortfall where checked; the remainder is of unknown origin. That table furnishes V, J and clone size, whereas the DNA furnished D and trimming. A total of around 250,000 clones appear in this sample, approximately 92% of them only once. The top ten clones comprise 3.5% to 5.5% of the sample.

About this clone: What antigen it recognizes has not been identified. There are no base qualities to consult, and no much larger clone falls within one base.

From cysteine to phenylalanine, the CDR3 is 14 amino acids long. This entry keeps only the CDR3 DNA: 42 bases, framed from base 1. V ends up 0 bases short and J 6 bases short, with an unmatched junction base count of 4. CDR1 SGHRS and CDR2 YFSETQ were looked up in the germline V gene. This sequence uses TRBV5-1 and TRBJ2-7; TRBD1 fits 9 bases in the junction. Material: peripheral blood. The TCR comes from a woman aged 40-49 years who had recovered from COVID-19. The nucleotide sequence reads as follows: TGCGCCAGCAGCTTGGTCTGGACAGGGGCCGAGCAGTACTTC. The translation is CASSLVWTGAEQYF. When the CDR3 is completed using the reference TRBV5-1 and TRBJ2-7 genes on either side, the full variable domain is KAGVTQTPRYLIKTRGQQVTLSCSPISGHRSVSWYQQTPGQGLQFLFEYFSETQRNKGNFPGRFSGRQFSNSRSEMNVSTLELGDSALYLCASSLVWTGAEQYFGPGTRLTVT.